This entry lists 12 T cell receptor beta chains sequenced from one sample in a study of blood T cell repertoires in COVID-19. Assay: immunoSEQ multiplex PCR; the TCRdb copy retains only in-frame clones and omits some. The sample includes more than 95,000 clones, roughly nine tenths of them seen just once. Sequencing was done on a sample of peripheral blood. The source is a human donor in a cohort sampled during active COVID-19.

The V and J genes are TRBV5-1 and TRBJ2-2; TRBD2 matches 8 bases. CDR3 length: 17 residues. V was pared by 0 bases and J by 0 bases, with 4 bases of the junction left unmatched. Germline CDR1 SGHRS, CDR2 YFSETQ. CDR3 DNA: TGCGCCAGCAGCTTGGCCTTAGCGGGATCGAACACCGGGGAGCTGTTTTTT. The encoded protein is CASSLALAGSNTGELFF.

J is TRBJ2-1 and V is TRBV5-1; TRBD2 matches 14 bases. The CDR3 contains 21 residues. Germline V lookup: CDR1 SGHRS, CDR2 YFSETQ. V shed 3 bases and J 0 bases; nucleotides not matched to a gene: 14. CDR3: CASSYPGLAGALPSSYNEQFF. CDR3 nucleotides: TGCGCCAGCAGCTACCCGGGACTAGCGGGGGCCTTACCAAGCTCCTACAATGAGCAGTTCTTC.

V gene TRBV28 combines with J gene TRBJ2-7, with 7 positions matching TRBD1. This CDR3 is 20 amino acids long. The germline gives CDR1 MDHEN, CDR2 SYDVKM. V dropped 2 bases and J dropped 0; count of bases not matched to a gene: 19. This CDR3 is CASSLVRGTDFFSNSYEQYF. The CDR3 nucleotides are TGTGCCAGCAGTTTAGTTAGGGGGACAGACTTCTTCTCCAACTCCTACGAGCAGTACTTC.

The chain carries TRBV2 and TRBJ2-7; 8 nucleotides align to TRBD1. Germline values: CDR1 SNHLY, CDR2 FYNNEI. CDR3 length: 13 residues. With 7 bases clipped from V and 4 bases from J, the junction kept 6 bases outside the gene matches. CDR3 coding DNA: TGTGCCAGCAAACAGGGGGTTATGTACGAGCAGTACTTC. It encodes CASKQGVMYEQYF. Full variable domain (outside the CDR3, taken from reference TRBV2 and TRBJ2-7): EPEVTQTPSHQVTQMGQEVILRCVPISNHLYFYWYRQILGQKVEFLVSFYNNEISEKSEIFDDQFSVERPDGSNFTLKIRSTKLEDSAMYFCASKQGVMYEQYFGPGTRLTVT.

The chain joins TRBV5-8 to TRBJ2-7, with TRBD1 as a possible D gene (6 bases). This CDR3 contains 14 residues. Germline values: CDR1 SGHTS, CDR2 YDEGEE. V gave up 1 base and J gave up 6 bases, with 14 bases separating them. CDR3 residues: CASSLYREPAEQYF. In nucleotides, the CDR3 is TGTGCCAGCAGCTTGTACAGGGAACCAGCCGAGCAGTACTTC. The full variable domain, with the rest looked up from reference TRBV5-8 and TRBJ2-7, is EAGVTQSPTHLIKTRGQQATLRCSPISGHTSVYWYQQALGLGLQFLLWYDEGEERNRGNFPPRFSGRQFPNYSSELNVNALELEDSALYLCASSLYREPAEQYFGPGTRLTVT.

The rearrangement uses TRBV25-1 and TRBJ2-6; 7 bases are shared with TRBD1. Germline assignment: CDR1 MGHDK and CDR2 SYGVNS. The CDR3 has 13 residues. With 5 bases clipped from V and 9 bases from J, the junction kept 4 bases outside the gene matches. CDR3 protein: CASSLDRNNVLTF. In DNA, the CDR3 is TGTGCCAGCAGTCTGGACAGGAACAACGTCCTGACTTTC. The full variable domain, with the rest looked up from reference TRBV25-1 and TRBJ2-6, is EADIYQTPRYLVIGTGKKITLECSQTMGHDKMYWYQQDPGMELHLIHYSYGVNSTEKGDLSSESTVSRIRTEHFPLTLESARPSHTSQYLCASSLDRNNVLTFGAGSRLTVL.

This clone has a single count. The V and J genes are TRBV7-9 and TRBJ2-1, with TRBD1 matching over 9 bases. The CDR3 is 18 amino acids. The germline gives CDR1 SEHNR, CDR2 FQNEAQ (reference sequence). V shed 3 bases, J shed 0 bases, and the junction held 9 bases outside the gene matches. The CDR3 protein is CASSLLPGQGSSYNEQFF. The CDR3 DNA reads TGTGCCAGCAGCTTGTTACCGGGACAGGGTAGCTCCTACAATGAGCAGTTCTTC.

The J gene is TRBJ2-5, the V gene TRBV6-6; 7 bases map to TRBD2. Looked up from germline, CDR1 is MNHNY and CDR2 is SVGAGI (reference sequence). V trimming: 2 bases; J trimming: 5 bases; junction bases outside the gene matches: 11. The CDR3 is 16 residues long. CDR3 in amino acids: CASSYGRVVGGETQYF. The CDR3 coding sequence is TGTGCCAGCAGTTACGGTCGGGTCGTGGGAGGGGAGACCCAGTACTTC.

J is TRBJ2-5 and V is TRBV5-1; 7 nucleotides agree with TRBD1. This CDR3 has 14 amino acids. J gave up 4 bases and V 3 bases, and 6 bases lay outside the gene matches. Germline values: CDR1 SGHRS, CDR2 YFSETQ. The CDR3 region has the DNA TGCGCCAGCAGCTCAGGGGGTGGGAGAGAGACCCAGTACTTC. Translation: CASSSGGGRETQYF.

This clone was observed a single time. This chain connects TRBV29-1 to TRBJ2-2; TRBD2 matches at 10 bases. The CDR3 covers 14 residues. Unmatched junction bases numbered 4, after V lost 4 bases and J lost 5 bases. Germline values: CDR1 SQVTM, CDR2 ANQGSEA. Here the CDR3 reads CSVAAGGPTGELFF. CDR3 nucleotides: TGCAGCGTTGCAGCGGGAGGGCCGACCGGGGAGCTGTTTTTT.

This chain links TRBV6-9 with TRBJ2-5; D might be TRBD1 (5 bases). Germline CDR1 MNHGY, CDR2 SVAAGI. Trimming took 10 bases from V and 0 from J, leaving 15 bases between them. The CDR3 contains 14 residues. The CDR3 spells CANDQGLYQETQYF. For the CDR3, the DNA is TGTGCCAATGATCAGGGCCTGTACCAAGAGACCCAGTACTTC.

The CDR3 here is CATGTQYYGYTF. The CDR3 DNA is TGTGCCACCGGGACTCAATACTATGGCTACACCTTC. The J gene is TRBJ1-2, the V gene TRBV19; weak D call: TRBD1 (5 bases). Germline V gene lookup returns CDR1 LNHDA and CDR2 SQIVND (reference sequence). There are 12 residues in the CDR3. With 10 bases removed from V and 3 bases from J, the gap between germline ends came to 12 bases.